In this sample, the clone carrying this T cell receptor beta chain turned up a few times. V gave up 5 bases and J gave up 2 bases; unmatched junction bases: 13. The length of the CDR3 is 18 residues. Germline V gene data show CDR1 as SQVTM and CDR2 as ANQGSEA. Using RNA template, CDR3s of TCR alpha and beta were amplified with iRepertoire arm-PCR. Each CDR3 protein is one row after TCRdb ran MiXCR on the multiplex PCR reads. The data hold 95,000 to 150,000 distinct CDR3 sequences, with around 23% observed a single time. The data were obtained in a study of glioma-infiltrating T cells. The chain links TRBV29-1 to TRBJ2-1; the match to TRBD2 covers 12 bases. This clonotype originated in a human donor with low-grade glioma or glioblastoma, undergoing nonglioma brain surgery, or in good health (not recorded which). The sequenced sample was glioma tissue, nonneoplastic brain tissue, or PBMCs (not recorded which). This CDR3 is CSVNGLAGGQRTYNEQFF. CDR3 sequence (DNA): TGCAGCGTTAACGGGCTAGCGGGAGGGCAGCGGACCTACAATGAGCAGTTCTTC.